This T cell receptor (beta chain) appears in the sequencing data of a study of pediatric ulcerative colitis. About the research overall: Most patients had pancolitis, and two had left-sided colitis.

Points on this clone: What it binds is not known.

Blood was drawn at the time of colonoscopy. Sequencing was at survey level. Measured with immunoSEQ multiplex PCR; TCRdb has only the in-frame clones, and not every one. The profile covers around 30,000 clones, with roughly 82% appearing a single time and 3.5% to 4.5% taken by the ten largest. Study outcomes and limitations: This repertoire reflects total lymphocytes rather than subpopulations like regulatory T cells.

The CDR3 extends over 15 amino acids. The V end was cut by 3 bases, the J end by 1 base, with 12 bases between. Germline CDR1 and CDR2: SGHTA and FQGNSA. The source material was blood. This clonotype was sampled from a boy younger than 18 with severe ulcerative colitis. The V and J genes are TRBV7-2 and TRBJ1-1; D unresolved. The CDR3 reads CASSLQYGRNTEAFF. CDR3 DNA sequence: TGTGCCAGCAGCTTGCAATATGGGAGGAACACTGAAGCTTTCTTT.